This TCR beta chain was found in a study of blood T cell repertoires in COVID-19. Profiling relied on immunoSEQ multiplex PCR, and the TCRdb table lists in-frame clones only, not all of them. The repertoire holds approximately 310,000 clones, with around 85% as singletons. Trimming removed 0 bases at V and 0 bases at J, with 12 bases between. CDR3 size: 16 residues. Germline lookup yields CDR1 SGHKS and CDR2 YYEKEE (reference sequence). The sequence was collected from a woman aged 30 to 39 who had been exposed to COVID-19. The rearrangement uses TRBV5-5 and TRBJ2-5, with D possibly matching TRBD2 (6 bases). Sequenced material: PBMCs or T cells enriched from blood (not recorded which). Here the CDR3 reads CASSLVSGWYQETQYF. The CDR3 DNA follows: TGTGCCAGCAGCTTGGTCAGCGGGTGGTACCAAGAGACCCAGTACTTC.